One sample yielded the 30 T cell receptor beta chains listed below, sequenced in a study of blood T cell repertoires in COVID-19. Measured with immunoSEQ multiplex PCR; TCRdb has only the in-frame clones, and not every one. The sample has around 320,000 clones; roughly 89% are singletons. Input material: PBMCs or T cells enriched from blood (not recorded which). Receptors originate from a young woman with acute COVID-19.

This chain joins TRBV18 and TRBJ1-5, with a tentative D call TRBD1 (5 bases). V lost 3 bases to trimming and J lost 5 bases, with 14 bases between them. Per the germline V gene, CDR1 is KGHSH and CDR2 is LQKENI. The CDR3 covers 15 residues. The DNA of the CDR3 is TGTGCCAGCTCACCTCCGGGACTGCCCTATCAGCCCCAGCATTTT. Translated: CASSPPGLPYQPQHF.

This chain uses TRBV5-1 with TRBJ2-1; D ambiguous. V lost 0 bases and J 0 bases, leaving 10 bases between the germline ends. The CDR3 has 16 residues. Germline V gene data show CDR1 as SGHRS and CDR2 as YFSETQ. The CDR3 DNA is TGCGCCAGCAGCTTGGCCCGGTATAGCTCCTACAATGAGCAGTTCTTC. It is translated as CASSLARYSSYNEQFF.

V gene TRBV4-2 combines with J gene TRBJ2-2; 10 bases match TRBD2. The V gene end was trimmed by 2 bases and the J gene end by 7 bases; junction bases not matched to a gene: 7. The length of the CDR3 is 16 residues. Germline V gives CDR1 LGHNA, CDR2 YNFKEQ. For the CDR3, the DNA is TGTGCCAGCAGCCAACCCAGCGGGAGGGCTATCGGGGAGCTGTTTTTT. Its translation: CASSQPSGRAIGELFF.

This chain joins TRBV19 and TRBJ1-1; 7 bases are shared with TRBD1. Germline CDR1 LNHDA, CDR2 SQIVND (reference sequence). The CDR3 contains 15 residues. Trimming at V came to 4 bases and at J to 1 base, leaving 6 bases not matched to a gene. CDR3 nucleotides: TGTGCCAGTAGTACCTCGGGACAGCCGAACACTGAAGCTTTCTTT. Translated, it gives CASSTSGQPNTEAFF.

The rearrangement links TRBV5-8 to TRBJ1-4, with D unclear. The V end was cut by 3 bases, the J end by 8 bases, with 8 bases between. The germline CDR1 and CDR2 sequences are SGHTS and YDEGEE. The CDR3 covers 12 residues. For the CDR3, the DNA is TGTGCCAGCAGCTCACTCGGGGAAAAACTGTTTTTT. This encodes CASSSLGEKLFF.

V usage is TRBV7-9 and J usage is TRBJ2-1, with D maybe TRBD2 (6 bases). The V and J ends lost 5 bases and 4 bases respectively, with 12 bases between them. The length of the CDR3 is 14 residues. Germline V gene sequence: CDR1 SEHNR, CDR2 FQNEAQ (reference sequence). The DNA for the CDR3 is TGTGCCAGCAGCGTGGCGGGGCTTTACAATGAGCAGTTCTTC. This codes for CASSVAGLYNEQFF.

CDR3 nucleotides: TGTGCCAGTAGTGCCCGGGACAGGGGAGTAGCGGCTGAAGCTTTCTTT. This gives the protein CASSARDRGVAAEAFF. The chain joins TRBV19 to TRBJ1-1; TRBD1 aligns across 10 bases. Trimming took 5 bases from V and 6 from J; bases not matched to a gene: 12. Germline V lookup: CDR1 LNHDA, CDR2 SQIVND (reference sequence). The CDR3 spans 16 residues.

This chain connects TRBV2 to TRBJ1-1, with TRBD1 matching over 8 bases. J was trimmed by 0 bases and V by 5 bases; bases with no gene match: 5. CDR3 length equals 15 residues. The germline CDR1 and CDR2 sequences are SNHLY and FYNNEI. Here the CDR3 reads CASSTGQGMNTEAFF. The DNA of the CDR3 is TGTGCCAGCAGTACAGGACAGGGAATGAACACTGAAGCTTTCTTT.

This sequence joins TRBV28 and TRBJ2-1; D is possibly TRBD1 (6 bases). V gave up 3 bases and J gave up 12 bases, with 21 bases separating them. The CDR3 runs 15 residues. Germline CDR1 is MDHEN and CDR2 is SYDVKM. CDR3 sequence (DNA): TGTGCCAGCAGTTTTCCCTTCGTGGGGGCAGGAGGGCAGTTCTTC. It is translated as CASSFPFVGAGGQFF.

The chain employs TRBV5-1 and TRBJ1-2; D is ambiguous. The V and J ends lost 4 bases and 7 bases respectively, with 23 bases between them. CDR3 size: 16 residues. CDR1 and CDR2 from the germline V gene are SGHRS and YFSETQ. CDR3 sequence reads: CASSPQTGRLKVGYTF. In DNA form, the CDR3 reads TGCGCCAGCAGCCCTCAGACCGGGAGACTGAAAGTTGGCTACACCTTC.

This clone has just one count. The rearrangement uses TRBV7-9 and TRBJ2-7, with D unclear. CDR1 and CDR2 (germline): SEHNR, FQNEAQ (reference sequence). This CDR3 has 14 amino acids. V lost 1 base to trimming and J lost 2 bases, with 9 bases between them. CDR3 loop: CASSLVQATYEQYF. The DNA of the CDR3 is TGTGCCAGCAGCTTAGTTCAGGCAACCTACGAGCAGTACTTC.

The rearrangement links TRBV28 to TRBJ2-1; 13 bases match TRBD2. V was clipped by 2 bases and J by 1 base; unmatched bases: 2. CDR1 and CDR2 (germline): MDHEN, SYDVKM. The CDR3 length is 17 residues. CDR3 loop: CASSLGLAGESYNEQFF. The CDR3, as DNA: TGTGCCAGCAGTTTAGGACTAGCGGGAGAATCCTACAATGAGCAGTTCTTC.

The chain combines TRBV6-1 with TRBJ1-4, with 11 bases identical to TRBD1. This CDR3 region has 16 residues. Germline V gives CDR1 MNHNS, CDR2 SASEGT. With V trimmed by 3 bases and J by 7 bases, 7 bases remained unmatched. DNA of the CDR3: TGTGCCAGCAGTGACCCGGGACAGGGGGGAAGTGAAAAACTGTTTTTT. Amino acids: CASSDPGQGGSEKLFF.

The chain uses TRBV28 and TRBJ1-2; tentatively, D is TRBD1 (6 bases). With 6 bases removed from V and 7 bases from J, the gap between germline ends came to 18 bases. Germline CDR1 reads MDHEN; CDR2 reads SYDVKM. The CDR3 has 14 amino acids. The CDR3, as DNA: TGTGCCAGCAGGTCCGGGGCCGAAGGGGGTGGCTACACCTTC. It specifies CASRSGAEGGGYTF.

This chain joins TRBV19 and TRBJ1-2, with D perhaps TRBD1 (5 bases). The CDR3 has 13 residues. The germline V gene encodes CDR1 LNHDA and CDR2 SQIVND (reference sequence). With 5 bases removed from V and 4 bases from J, the gap between germline ends came to 11 bases. CDR3 in amino acids: CASSLQGFYGYTF. CDR3 DNA: TGTGCCAGTAGTCTTCAGGGATTCTATGGCTACACCTTC.

The CDR3 sequence: CASSPTGTGGRYEQYF. CDR3 nucleotide sequence: TGTGCCAGCAGCCCTACCGGGACAGGGGGCAGGTACGAGCAGTACTTC. J is TRBJ2-7 and V is TRBV7-9; TRBD1 matches 12 bases. This CDR3 is built from 16 residues. J was trimmed by 4 bases and V by 5 bases; bases with no gene match: 9. The germline gives CDR1 SEHNR, CDR2 FQNEAQ (reference sequence). Together with reference TRBV7-9 and TRBJ2-7, the CDR3 gives the full variable domain: DTGVSQNPRHKITKRGQNVTFRCDPISEHNRLYWYRQTLGQGPEFLTYFQNEAQLEKSRLLSDRFSAERPKGSFSTLEIQRTEQGDSAMYLCASSPTGTGGRYEQYFGPGTRLTVT.

V gene TRBV5-6 combines with J gene TRBJ2-1; tentative D call: TRBD2 (5 bases). The V gene's germline CDR1 is SGHDT and CDR2 YYEEEE. V lost 0 bases and J lost 14, with 12 bases in between. The CDR3 extends over 12 amino acids. The CDR3 here is CASSLGGSRKFF. CDR3 nucleotides: TGTGCCAGCAGCTTGGGAGGGTCCCGGAAGTTCTTC.

This clone was found once. This rearrangement joins TRBV5-4 to TRBJ1-4; D gene unclear. There are 14 residues in the CDR3. V shed 4 bases and J shed 7 bases, with 14 bases lying between them. The germline CDR1 and CDR2 sequences are SGHNT and YYREEE (reference sequence). The CDR3 DNA follows: TGTGCCAGCAGCGTGGGGAGGCGGGTTGAAAAACTGTTTTTT. This codes for CASSVGRRVEKLFF. Based on the CDR3 plus reference TRBV5-4 and TRBJ1-4, the full variable domain is ETGVTQSPTHLIKTRGQQVTLRCSSQSGHNTVSWYQQALGQGPQFIFQYYREEENGRGNFPPRFSGLQFPNYSSELNVNALELDDSALYLCASSVGRRVEKLFFGSGTQLSVL.

V and J are TRBV28 and TRBJ1-5; D perhaps matches TRBD1 (6 bases). There are 21 residues in the CDR3. Per germline, CDR1 MDHEN and CDR2 SYDVKM. The V end lost 5 bases, the J end lost 4 bases, and 33 bases lay between the germline ends. The chain's CDR3 is CASSDSGGGWPSTGWNQPQHF. The CDR3 region has the DNA TGTGCCAGCAGTGATTCGGGGGGCGGTTGGCCGTCGACCGGATGGAATCAGCCCCAGCATTTT.

This sequence joins TRBV19 and TRBJ2-7; maybe TRBD2 (5 bases). Trimming took off 3 bases at V and 0 bases at J, with 12 bases between the two ends. The germline V gene encodes CDR1 LNHDA and CDR2 SQIVND (reference sequence). The CDR3 contains 15 residues. The CDR3 region has the DNA TGTGCCAGTAGTATTGAGCTAGCCTCCTCCTACGAGCAGTACTTC. Amino acids: CASSIELASSYEQYF.

CDR3 DNA: TGTGCCAGCAGTTTCGAGCCAGGGGTCGATGAGCAGTTCTTC. Residues: CASSFEPGVDEQFF. The chain joins TRBV6-1 to TRBJ2-1; perhaps TRBD1 as D (6 bases). The CDR3 is 14 residues long. CDR1 MNHNS and CDR2 SASEGT come from the germline V gene. Trimming left V 5 bases short and J 8 bases short, with 16 bases between.

The chain combines TRBV27 with TRBJ1-2; 10 bases are a match to TRBD1. Per germline, CDR1 MNHEY and CDR2 SMNVEV (reference sequence). V was clipped by 3 bases and J by 8 bases; unmatched bases: 3. There are 13 residues in the CDR3. CDR3 sequence (DNA): TGTGCCAGCAGTTTTGGGACAGGGGTGGGCTACACCTTC. This encodes CASSFGTGVGYTF.

V gene TRBV7-9 combines with J gene TRBJ2-7; 9 bases align to TRBD2. Germline CDR1 reads SEHNR; CDR2 reads FQNEAQ (reference sequence). The CDR3 totals 17 residues. The ends lost 1 base at V and 2 bases at J; junction bases unmatched: 9. The CDR3 nucleotides read TGTGCCAGCAGCTTAGGTCCTCGCGGGAGGGGAACCTACGAGCAGTACTTC. It yields the protein CASSLGPRGRGTYEQYF. Drawing the rest from reference TRBV7-9 and TRBJ2-7, the complete variable domain is DTGVSQNPRHKITKRGQNVTFRCDPISEHNRLYWYRQTLGQGPEFLTYFQNEAQLEKSRLLSDRFSAERPKGSFSTLEIQRTEQGDSAMYLCASSLGPRGRGTYEQYFGPGTRLTVT.

The rearrangement links TRBV25-1 to TRBJ1-1; 8 bases fit TRBD1. Trimming removed 0 bases from V and 6 bases from J; junction bases left unmatched: 6. Germline V lookup: CDR1 MGHDK, CDR2 SYGVNS. The CDR3 contains 15 residues. This chain's CDR3 is CASSEYEQGVAEAFF. CDR3 bases: TGTGCCAGCAGTGAATACGAACAGGGGGTCGCTGAAGCTTTCTTT.

This clone was recorded a few times. V gene TRBV28 combines with J gene TRBJ1-2, with D maybe TRBD1 (5 bases). This CDR3 is 15 amino acids long. Trimming cost V 4 bases and J 2 bases, with 14 bases left between them. The germline gives CDR1 MDHEN, CDR2 SYDVKM. For the CDR3, the DNA is TGTGCCAGCAGTTCAAGGGTGGGGGGAAACTATGGCTACACCTTC. Protein product: CASSSRVGGNYGYTF.

This clone was counted once. One end of the junction is discordant with germline, which a read error may explain. The V and J genes are TRBV19 and TRBJ2-6, with D maybe TRBD2 (5 bases). CDR1 and CDR2 (germline): LNHDA, SQIVND (reference sequence). This CDR3 has 13 amino acids. The CDR3 DNA reads as TGCGCGGTCGGGATCGGTTCTGCCAACGTCCTGACTTTC. Protein: CAVGIGSANVLTF. Drawing the rest from reference TRBV19 and TRBJ2-6, the complete variable domain is DGGITQSPKYLFRKEGQNVTLSCEQNLNHDAMYWYRQDPGQGLRLIYYSQIVNDFQKGDIAEGYSVSREKKESFPLTVTSAQKNPTAFYLCAVGIGSANVLTFGAGSRLTVL.

This clone was seen a few times. The V call is TRBV28, the J call TRBJ1-3, with TRBD1 as a possible D gene (5 bases). Germline-derived CDR1 and CDR2 are MDHEN and SYDVKM. CDR3 length: 16 amino acids. V lost 3 bases and J 7 bases, leaving 19 bases between the germline ends. DNA of the CDR3: TGTGCCAGCAGTTTCCCCTGGGGGGAAGGAAGGAACACCATATATTTT. It is translated as CASSFPWGEGRNTIYF.

The chain combines TRBV28 with TRBJ1-2, with D perhaps matching TRBD1 (6 bases). The CDR3 is 14 amino acids. Between the trimmed V and J ends, which lost 1 base and 6 bases, there was a span of 12 bases. Germline values: CDR1 MDHEN, CDR2 SYDVKM. CDR3 sequence reads: CASSLFSDRNGYTF. DNA for the CDR3: TGTGCCAGCAGTTTATTCTCCGACAGGAATGGCTACACCTTC.

This chain joins TRBV24-1 and TRBJ2-1, with 13 bases fitting TRBD2. The V segment lost 4 bases and the J segment 2 bases; nucleotides outside the gene matches: 10. Germline-derived CDR1 and CDR2 are KGHDR and SFDVKD. This CDR3 contains 19 residues. Here the CDR3 reads CATSDLGTTSGRAYNEQFF. In DNA, the CDR3 is TGTGCCACCAGTGACCTAGGGACTACTAGCGGGAGGGCCTACAATGAGCAGTTCTTC.

This clone has a handful of counts. The gene calls are TRBV12-3 or TRBV12-4 and TRBJ1-1; D not resolved. CDR3 length equals 13 residues. V lost 6 bases and J lost 0, with 8 bases in between. The CDR3 DNA sequence: TGTGCCAGCAGCCAGGTTTTGAACACTGAAGCTTTCTTT. Protein sequence: CASSQVLNTEAFF.